This T cell receptor beta chain appears in the sequencing data of a study of T cell responses to AZD1222 COVID-19 vaccine. Study context: Second doses were pooled across both intervals (about 4 or about 12 weeks).

Study-wide points: Seropositivity was recorded at baseline in only 6 or 7 AZD1222 recipients.

Points on this clone: Its antigen is undetermined.

The method was immunoSEQ multiplex PCR; TCRdb's version includes in-frame clones alone and lacks a portion of them. This sample has 100,000 to 150,000 clones, with under 85% found just once. The sample consisted of peripheral blood, taken on day 0 of AZD1222 vaccination. The TCR sequence derives from an adult in good health.

The CDR3 DNA reads TGTGCCAGCAGTTTAGTCCCGCAAAGGGAAGCTTTCTTT. Translation gives CASSLVPQREAFF. The V and J genes are TRBV12-3 or TRBV12-4 and TRBJ1-1, with D uncertain. The CDR3 has 13 amino acids. With 1 base removed from V and 8 bases from J, the gap between germline ends came to 11 bases.